Below, 3 T cell receptor beta chains from the same sample are listed, as sequenced in a study of T cells expressing NK-cell markers. TCRdb reprocessed the 5' RACE reads and reports one entry per CDR3 protein, with no DNA. This sample's table has around 550,000 distinct CDR3 sequences. Sequencing was done on a sample of blood T cells: a sorted CD56 or NKG2C T cell subset, CD4+ or CD8+ T cells, or bulk PBMC T cells (not recorded which). These receptors were obtained from a man aged 18 to 30 in good health.

The chain joins TRBV5-1 to TRBJ1-1; TCRdb calls TRBD1, which cannot be checked without DNA. This CDR3 has 14 amino acids. Germline CDR1 SGHRS, CDR2 YFSETQ. The CDR3 sequence is CASSRRERNTEAFF.

This rearrangement joins TRBV9 to TRBJ2-5; absent DNA, TCRdb's TRBD1 call cannot be checked. Germline-derived CDR1 and CDR2 are SGDLS and YYNGEE. The CDR3 runs 14 residues. This chain's CDR3 is CASTRTGSGETQYF.

The CDR3 spells CASTTGIPTDTQYF. The chain couples TRBV27 to TRBJ2-3. CDR1 is MNHEY, CDR2 SMNVEV, per germline (reference sequence). This CDR3 has 14 residues.